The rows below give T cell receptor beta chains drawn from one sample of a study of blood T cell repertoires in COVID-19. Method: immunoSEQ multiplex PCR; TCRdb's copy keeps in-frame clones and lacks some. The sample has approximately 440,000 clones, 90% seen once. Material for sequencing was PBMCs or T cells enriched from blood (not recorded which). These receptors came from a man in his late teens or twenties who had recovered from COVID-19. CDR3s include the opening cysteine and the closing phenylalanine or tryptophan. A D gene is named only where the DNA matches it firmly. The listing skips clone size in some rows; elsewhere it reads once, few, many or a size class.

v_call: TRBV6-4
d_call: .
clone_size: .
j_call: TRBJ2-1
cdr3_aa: CASSAGERGEQFF
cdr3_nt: TGTGCCAGCAGTGCAGGGGAGAGGGGTGAGCAGTTCTTC

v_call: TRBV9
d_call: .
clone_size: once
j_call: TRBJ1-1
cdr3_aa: CASSVDSLNTEAFF
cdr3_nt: TGTGCCAGCAGCGTAGACTCCCTGAACACTGAAGCTTTCTTT

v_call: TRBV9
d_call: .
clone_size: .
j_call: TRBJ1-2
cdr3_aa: CASSVAPIGVGYTF
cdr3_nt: TGTGCCAGCAGCGTAGCACCAATCGGGGTCGGCTACACCTTC

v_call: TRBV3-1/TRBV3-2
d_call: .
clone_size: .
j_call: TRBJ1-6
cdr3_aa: CASSQGWSSPLHF
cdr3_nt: TGTGCCAGCAGCCAAGGATGGAGTTCACCCCTCCACTTT

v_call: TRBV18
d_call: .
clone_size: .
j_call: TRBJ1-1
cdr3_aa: CASSPTLLVRPQEAFF
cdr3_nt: TGTGCCAGCTCACCCACTTTACTAGTACGCCCGCAAGAAGCTTTCTTT

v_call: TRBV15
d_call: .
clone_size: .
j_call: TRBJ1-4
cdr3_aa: CATSLGGVGEKLFF
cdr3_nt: TGTGCCACCAGCCTTGGGGGGGTTGGAGAAAAACTGTTTTTT

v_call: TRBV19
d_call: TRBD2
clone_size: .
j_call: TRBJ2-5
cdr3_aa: CASSISGTKPQETQYF
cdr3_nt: TGTGCCAGTAGTATATCCGGGACTAAGCCTCAAGAGACCCAGTACTTC

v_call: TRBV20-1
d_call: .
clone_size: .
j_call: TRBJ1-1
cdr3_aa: CSARDTEAFF
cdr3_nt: TGCAGTGCCCGGGACACTGAAGCTTTCTTT

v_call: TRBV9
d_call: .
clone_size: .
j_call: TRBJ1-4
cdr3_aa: CASSVAGRTHEKLFF
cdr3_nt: TGTGCCAGCAGCGTAGCTGGGCGAACGCATGAAAAACTGTTTTTT

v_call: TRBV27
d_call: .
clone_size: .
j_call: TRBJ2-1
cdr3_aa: CASSFPGYNEQFF
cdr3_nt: TGTGCCAGCAGTTTCCCAGGCTACAATGAGCAGTTCTTC

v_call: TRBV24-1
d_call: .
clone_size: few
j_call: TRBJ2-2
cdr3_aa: CATGQSNTGELFF
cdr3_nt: TGTGCCACCGGACAGTCGAACACCGGGGAGCTGTTTTTT

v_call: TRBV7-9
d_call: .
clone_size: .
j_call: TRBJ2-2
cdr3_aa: CASSFLVGATGELFF
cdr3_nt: TGTGCCAGCAGCTTCCTAGTGGGGGCCACCGGGGAGCTGTTTTTT